This TCR beta chain originates from a study of cytomegalovirus exposure and HLA in healthy donors. All donors participated as healthy donors of bone marrow. The CDR3 is made up of 15 amino acids. CDR1 SNHLY and CDR2 FYNNEI come from the germline V gene. V dropped 5 bases and J dropped 6; count of bases not matched to a gene: 3. Notes on the study in general: A reported reduction in N-insertions relative to the approximately 690-donor mean was seen in an Asian-associated ancestry cluster in a later analysis.

Primers included in the PCR were 60 Vbeta and 13 Jbeta primers. Generated by immunoSEQ multiplex PCR, the TCRdb table keeps only in-frame clones and is missing some. The sample shows about 82,000 clones, about 9.4% of them seen only once. This clone was observed a handful of times. The antigen remains undetermined. Sequencing was done on a sample of PBMCs. J is TRBJ2-2 and V is TRBV2; 13 nucleotides align to TRBD2. This receptor was identified in a man in his sixties in good health and CMV-seropositive. CDR3 bases: TGTGCCAGCAGTTGGACTAGCGGGAGTTCCGGGGAGCTGTTTTTT. This encodes CASSWTSGSSGELFF.